This is a list of T cell receptor beta chains from one sample in a study of T-cell reconstitution after alpha-beta-depleted transplantation in children. TCRdb redid the calling of the PCR reads with MiXCR, one entry per CDR3 protein. Found here are around 270,000 distinct CDR3 sequences, about 9.5% of them singletons; the top ten hold about 8%. Sequenced material: PBMCs, taken before TCRalphabeta/CD19-depleted stem cell transplant. All receptors come from a boy younger than two with acute myeloid leukemia, due to receive a stem cell transplant. CDR3s include the opening cysteine and the closing phenylalanine or tryptophan. The D gene is left open where the match is weak. Clone size is given for some rows only: seen once, a few or many times, or a class if the clone is expanded.

TRBV27,.,13,TRBJ1-2,many,TGTGCCAGCAGCCGGGACAAAAACTATGGCTACACCTTC,CASSRDKNYGYTF
TRBV19,.,15,TRBJ1-2,.,TGTGCCAGTAGGGGCCCGGGACCTAGAAGCTATGGCTACACCTTC,CASRGPGPRSYGYTF
TRBV28,.,14,TRBJ2-7,many,TGTGCCAGCAGGCCTCACAACAGGGAGTACGAGCAGTACTTC,CASRPHNREYEQYF
TRBV9,.,13,TRBJ2-1,few,TGTGCCAGCAGCGTAGCTAGGAAGGATGAGCAGTTCTTC,CASSVARKDEQFF
TRBV9,.,14,TRBJ1-1,many,TGTGCCAGCAGCTCACAGGCGCTCGGGGGGGAAGCTTTCTTT,CASSSQALGGEAFF
TRBV28,TRBD1,13,TRBJ1-4,few,TGTGCCAGCAGTTTACAGGGGGCTGAAAAACTGTTTTTT,CASSLQGAEKLFF
TRBV6-5,TRBD1,16,TRBJ2-2,few,TGTGCCAGCAGTTACCAAGGACAGGGGGGAACCGGGGAGCTGTTTTTT,CASSYQGQGGTGELFF
TRBV5-1,TRBD2,15,TRBJ2-1,many,TGCGCCAGCAGCCAGGGACTAGTGTCTTACAATGAGCAGTTCTTC,CASSQGLVSYNEQFF
TRBV6-5,TRBD2,17,TRBJ2-6,few,TGTGCCAGCAGGGGTGGACTAGCGGGGATTGGGGCCAACGTCCTGACTTTC,CASRGGLAGIGANVLTF
TRBV28,.,15,TRBJ1-1,many,TGTGCCAGCAGTCCCTTGACATACCCGAACACTGAAGCTTTCTTT,CASSPLTYPNTEAFF
TRBV7-8,.,14,TRBJ1-2,.,TGTGCCAGCAGCTTAATCGACGGCTATGATGGCTACACCTTC,CASSLIDGYDGYTF
TRBV29-1,TRBD1,14,TRBJ1-2,.,TGCAGCGTTGAAGTAGGCAGGGGGAACTATGGCTACACCTTC,CSVEVGRGNYGYTF
TRBV15,.,15,TRBJ2-7,many,TGTGCCACCAGCAGAGATCCCGGCGGTTCCTACGAGCAGTACTTC,CATSRDPGGSYEQYF
TRBV24-1,TRBD2,16,TRBJ2-1,.,TGTGCCACCAGTGACTACGGACTAGCGGGAGTCAATGAGCAGTTCTTC,CATSDYGLAGVNEQFF
TRBV7-2,TRBD1,14,TRBJ1-4,many,TGTGCCAGCAGCTCGGGACAGTACTATGAAAAACTGTTTTTT,CASSSGQYYEKLFF
TRBV7-9,TRBD1,15,TRBJ2-5,many,TGTGCCAGCAGCATCGGGACAGGGGAAGGGGAGACCCAGTACTTC,CASSIGTGEGETQYF
TRBV12-3/TRBV12-4,.,13,TRBJ1-5,many,TGTGCCAGCAGGGAGGGGGGGAGTCAGCCCCAGCATTTT,CASREGGSQPQHF
TRBV7-6,TRBD2,18,TRBJ2-2,many,TGTGCCAGCAGCTTAAGCGCAGGGAAAGGCGGGAGCACCGGGGAGCTGTTTTTT,CASSLSAGKGGSTGELFF
TRBV3-1,TRBD2,17,TRBJ2-3,few,TGTGCCAGCAGCCAGGGACTAGCGGGGGGAAAGGCAGATACGCAGTATTTT,CASSQGLAGGKADTQYF
TRBV12-3/TRBV12-4,.,15,TRBJ2-2,many,TGTGCCAGCACTTCATCAGACTACCCCACCGGGGAGCTGTTTTTT,CASTSSDYPTGELFF
TRBV5-1,.,15,TRBJ1-5,many,TGCGCCAGCAGCTTGGGACAGAATGGCAATCAGCCCCAGCATTTT,CASSLGQNGNQPQHF
TRBV20-1,TRBD1,14,TRBJ2-3,many,TGCAGTGCTTCCGAGGACAGGGGGACAGATACGCAGTATTTT,CSASEDRGTDTQYF
TRBV5-1,.,14,TRBJ2-5,many,TGCGCCAGCCTGGACAGTCCTCGGGGAGAGACCCAGTACTTC,CASLDSPRGETQYF
TRBV3-1,.,13,TRBJ1-3,many,TGTGCCAGCAGCCGGGGGTCTGGAAACACCATATATTTT,CASSRGSGNTIYF
TRBV19,.,11,TRBJ2-7,.,TGTGCCAGTACCGACAACGGCGAGCAGTACTTC,CASTDNGEQYF
TRBV4-3,TRBD2,15,TRBJ2-1,few,TGCGCCAGCAGCCAGGGCGGGAGGACCTACAATGAGCAGTTCTTC,CASSQGGRTYNEQFF
TRBV20-1,TRBD2,19,TRBJ2-5,.,TGCAGTGCTATTTCCTTCAAGGCTCTAGCGGGCATCGCTCGGGAGACCCAGTACTTC,CSAISFKALAGIARETQYF
TRBV24-1,.,12,TRBJ2-2,many,TGTGCCACCGGCCATAACACCGGGGAGCTGTTTTTT,CATGHNTGELFF
TRBV5-5,.,14,TRBJ2-5,few,TGTGCCAGCAGCTTGGCGCCGGATCAAGAGACCCAGTACTTC,CASSLAPDQETQYF
TRBV12-3/TRBV12-4,.,14,TRBJ1-4,.,TGTGCCAGCCTACACAGTGGGTCCAATGAAAAACTGTTTTTT,CASLHSGSNEKLFF
TRBV6-5,.,14,TRBJ1-5,once,TGTGCCAGCAGTTACTCCAGGATAGGTCAGCCCCAGCATTTT,CASSYSRIGQPQHF
TRBV11-3,TRBD2,17,TRBJ2-5,.,TGTGCCAGCAGCTTAGATCTGCTAGCGGGAGAGCAAGAGACCCAGTACTTC,CASSLDLLAGEQETQYF
TRBV5-8,.,15,TRBJ2-4,many,TGTGCCAGCAGCTGGACGGGACGGGTTTCGGACATTCAGTACTTC,CASSWTGRVSDIQYF
TRBV29-1,TRBD1,14,TRBJ2-7,many,TGCAGCGTTGCCTGGACAGGAAAGAACTACGAGCAGTACTTC,CSVAWTGKNYEQYF
TRBV12-3/TRBV12-4,.,14,TRBJ1-2,many,TGTGCCAGCAGGCCATTTACAGGGCGGTCTGGCTACACCTTC,CASRPFTGRSGYTF